This note documents a single T cell receptor (beta chain) sequence. Its target antigen remains unknown. Nothing much larger sits one base from this clone, and base qualities are not available. Taken from the germline V gene, the CDR1 and CDR2 loops are SGHTA and FQGNSA. Cut back by 3 bases and 2 bases, the V and J ends lie 13 bases apart. From its cysteine to its phenylalanine, the CDR3 spans 15 amino acids. Only CDR3 DNA remains: 45 bases, in frame from the first base. The source of the sample is a study of cytomegalovirus exposure and HLA in healthy donors (dated by TCRdb to the late 2010s). Broadly, across the study: In an earlier analysis of some 610 of the donors, 276 Gb of sequence data and 95 million to 130 million unique TCR beta sequences from 180 million or so T cells were reported. An early release that covered some 630 HLA-typed donors contained approximately 300 gigabases of sequencing data and 85 million to 100 million unique TCR sequences. Of the roughly 400 genotyped donors, 75% to 85% were placed in the genetic ancestry cluster associated with self-reported Caucasian donors. The study aimed to test whether cataloging public T cell receptors could reveal signatures of past pathogen exposure. The study used immunosequencing to profile the T cell repertoires of around 600 subjects and linked those repertoires to cytomegalovirus serostatus. In addition to the first cohort of approximately 650 subjects, a separate validation cohort of some 120 different subjects was used. To predict cytomegalovirus infection status, the study combined high-throughput TCR immunosequencing, statistical association of individual TCRs with disease status, and machine learning. A later analysis re-examined previously published TCR beta repertoires from about 700 donors and added high-resolution HLA genotyping to investigate patterns of TCR occurrence. The later analysis used no new phenotypic data to find candidate immune exposures, relying instead on TCR beta sequences and their occurrence across donors. An earlier analysis of approximately 500 of the donors applied high-throughput TCR beta sequencing to assess whether each TCR beta V gene segment acted as functional or pseudogenic. Donor age, sex, ethnicity and CMV serostatus were compiled alongside the repertoire data. A later genetic analysis took genome-wide SNP genotypes for about three fifths of the 666 donors and used that subset as a discovery cohort. All discovery cohort repertoires had been generated using a single sequencing platform. Both class I and class II loci were covered by HLA typing, at four-digit resolution. The number of donors typed differed by locus, with 629-630 for A, B, C, DRB1 and DQB1, more than 500 for DQA1, approximately 580 for DPA1, and approximately 470 for DPB1. Roughly five DR-DQ haplotypes were handled as single units for association and clustering because linkage in the cohort was strong. Among a few hundred genotyped donors of the cohort, an average of 235,054 unique TCR beta nucleotide sequences were sequenced per donor, roughly 18% of them non-productive. The full study reports these points: The classifier was reported to diagnose cytomegalovirus status with high specificity and sensitivity in both the original cohort and the validation cohort. Some IMGT-functional V segments, including TRBV6-2 and TRBV6-3, could not be told apart with the 87-base-pair reads, so those segments were excluded. The earlier analysis of about 600 of the donors excluded approximately 17 rarely observed V segments, including chromosome 9 orphons, because counts were too low. A cluster of highly shared sequence variants was judged likely to be a technical artifact of the sequencing pipeline. In the study, 150 to 200 TCR beta chains were listed as associated with cytomegalovirus. Only TCR beta chains were sequenced in this cohort, and the absence of alpha or paired-chain data limited detectable features. Strong co-occurrence of HLA alleles, especially DR and DQ, made assigning TCR associations to individual alleles difficult. V-gene and J-gene trimming of TCR beta chains was associated with a missense DCLRE1C variant in a later genetic analysis, and the association was replicated in an independent cohort. A further reported finding was that TCR beta sequences accurately predicted the HLA-A and HLA-B alleles for most subjects in the first cohort. In vitro tests confirmed that a few of the cytomegalovirus-associated TCR beta chains recognize cytomegalovirus antigens. Broadly in line with IMGT annotations, most TCR beta V segments showed up in productive rearrangements about 87% or about 30% of the time in an earlier analysis of 587 of the donors. CMV serostatus was the only immune exposure information available for the cohort. According to a later analysis, most CMV-associated TCR beta chains appeared to be HLA-restricted, and the HLA associations seemed to be driven largely by CMV exposure. Linkage disequilibrium might explain the correlated functional status among segregating V segments, but an unknown experimental factor could not be excluded. HLA typing was unavailable for some donors at each locus, so association tests used only the typed subset. Several of the top co-occurrence clusters appeared to be linked to parvovirus B19, influenza, CMV and Epstein-Barr virus, according to a later analysis. According to a later genetic analysis, donors in an Asian-associated ancestry cluster had fewer N-insertions in productive TCRs than the approximately 700-donor mean. It was suggested by the authors that the approach could potentially be generalized to other disease states and immunological phenotypes. In a later analysis, HLA-associated TCR beta chains showed more clonal expansion and lower generation probabilities than non-associated chains that were equally common. Sequencing depth was assumed to be roughly uniform across donors in the presence/absence analyses, though that assumption may not hold. In a later analysis, around 17,000 TCR beta sequences were associated with specific HLA alleles at a false discovery rate of 0.05. Most TCR sequences were seen in very few donors, while some public TCRs were found in many individuals. In a later analysis, TCR association rates were found to vary across HLA loci, with the most associated TCRs seen for DRB1 alleles and the fewest for HLA-C alleles.

Libraries were made using the immunoSEQ multiplex PCR assay. For the multiplex PCR, a mixture combining 60 forward primers for TCR Vbeta segments and 13 reverse primers for TCR Jbeta segments was used. The CDR3 region of rearranged TCR beta genes was amplified from genomic DNA by a multiplex PCR assay. On the Illumina HiSeq System, the amplified TCR beta libraries were sequenced as 87-base-pair reads. The paper's processing steps were these. A later analysis counted around 72 million unique TCR beta chains across the 666 repertoires, and around 9.9 million of these chains were shared by at least two donors. To remove PCR and sequencing errors, raw reads were error-corrected and collapsed into unique sequences using a nearest-neighbor algorithm that merged closely related sequences. Alignment of CDR3 sequences to IMGT reference sequences was used to assign V, D and J gene segments. For a sequence to be retained, a match of at least six nucleotides to both a V gene segment and a J gene segment was required. Rearrangements were classified as productive when the CDR3 lacked stop codons and remained in frame with V and J, and all other rearrangements were classified as non-productive. Following IMGT convention, CDR3 was defined as the stretch from the second conserved V-encoded cysteine to the conserved J-encoded phenylalanine. The earlier analysis of 500 to 600 of the donors excluded sequences that lacked an unambiguous match to a single V gene segment. In an earlier analysis of 587 of the donors, V segments were called functional above 56.7% productive rearrangements and were called segregating when the between-donor standard deviation exceeded 5%. A statistical classification framework was developed to diagnose cytomegalovirus status using the catalog of TCR beta chain sequences. In a later analysis, V and J genes were assigned by comparing TCR nucleotide sequences against IMGT/GENE-DB human TR gene sequences. The TCRdist pipeline was used in a later analysis to assign CDR3 sequences and most-parsimonious VDJ recombination scenarios. In a later analysis, each TCR beta chain was defined by its CDR3 amino acid sequence together with its V-gene family, and reads without a unique V-gene family were excluded. As a way to deal with suspected cross-contamination and a sequencing artifact, a later analysis dropped roughly 600 nucleotide sequences that were highly shared and had low generation probability. For each public chain, a later analysis derived a clonal expansion index from normalized ranks of inferred template counts within each repertoire. In a later analysis, generation probabilities were computed using a VDJ recombination model fitted to out-of-frame rearrangements, and the results were checked against IGoR. In a later analysis, TCR-TCR, TCR-HLA and TCR-CMV co-occurrence was scored with hypergeometric tests, and a repertoire-size bias correction was applied to TCR pairs. To estimate false discovery rates, a later analysis permuted the HLA or CMV assignments 20 times. A later analysis grouped co-occurring TCRs with DBSCAN, adding TCRdist sequence similarity when clustering within HLA-allele-positive subsets. Repertoires with fewer than 30,000 or more than 120,000 public chains, plus five repertoires with anomalous nucleotide sharing, were excluded from co-occurrence clustering. The immuneACCESS repertoire file appears here via TCRdb, limited to in-frame rearrangements. These files lack a portion of the clones; in checked studies, under half of the deficit traces to unresolved V genes, and the cause of the others is not known. V, J and clone size are taken as reported in that table, and D and trimming were inferred from the DNA itself. For this sample the table gives over 150,000 clones, of which over 70% were detected only once. Clones ranked in the top ten supply roughly 7.4% of the sample.

The cohort was made up of 500 to 850 healthy bone marrow donors. At the time of sampling, every cohort member was nominally healthy, though immune exposures that went unrecorded were likely present. The donor was CMV seropositive and belonged to the group of more than 250 seropositive cohort members. A peripheral blood sample was provided by each donor, and peripheral blood mononuclear cells were used for TCR beta sequencing. The Qiagen DNeasy Blood Extraction Kit was used to extract genomic DNA from the blood cell samples. The chain joins TRBV7-2 to TRBJ1-1; no D gene is confidently identified. The TCR sequence derives from a male donor in good health and CMV-seropositive. The sample comprised PBMCs. The encoded CDR3 is CASSFHPGINTEAFF. The DNA sequence follows: TGTGCCAGCAGCTTCCATCCGGGGATAAACACTGAAGCTTTCTTT.